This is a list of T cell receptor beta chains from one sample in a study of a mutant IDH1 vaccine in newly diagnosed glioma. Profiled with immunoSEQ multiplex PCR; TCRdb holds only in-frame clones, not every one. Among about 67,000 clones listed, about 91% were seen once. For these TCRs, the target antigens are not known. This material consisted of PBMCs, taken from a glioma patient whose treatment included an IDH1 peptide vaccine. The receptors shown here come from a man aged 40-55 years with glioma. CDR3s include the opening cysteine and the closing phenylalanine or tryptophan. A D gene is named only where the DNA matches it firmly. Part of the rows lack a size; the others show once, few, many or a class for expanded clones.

cdr3_aa: CASSDRGMLNSPLHF
cdr3_nt: TGTGCCAGCAGTGACAGGGGGATGTTGAATTCACCCCTCCACTTT
d_call: TRBD1
j_call: TRBJ1-6
v_call: TRBV25-1
clone_size: .

cdr3_aa: CASSPSPDGRYYEQYF
cdr3_nt: TGTGCCAGCAGTCCCTCCCCCGACGGCCGATACTACGAGCAGTACTTC
d_call: .
j_call: TRBJ2-7
v_call: TRBV27
clone_size: few

cdr3_aa: CASNPEGGGDTQYF
cdr3_nt: TGCGCCAGCAACCCGGAGGGTGGAGGAGATACGCAGTATTTT
d_call: .
j_call: TRBJ2-3
v_call: TRBV5-1
clone_size: .

cdr3_aa: CASSYLLPGFHGYTF
cdr3_nt: TGTGCCAGCAGTTACCTCCTGCCGGGGTTCCATGGCTACACCTTC
d_call: .
j_call: TRBJ1-2
v_call: TRBV6-5
clone_size: .

cdr3_aa: CASRPYRGGAVANYGYTF
cdr3_nt: TGTGCCAGCAGGCCATACAGGGGAGGTGCTGTAGCTAACTATGGCTACACCTTC
d_call: TRBD1
j_call: TRBJ1-2
v_call: TRBV28
clone_size: once

cdr3_aa: CASSPRTRGRAMNTEAFF
cdr3_nt: TGTGCCAGCAGCCCTCGAACCAGGGGTAGGGCCATGAACACTGAAGCTTTCTTT
d_call: .
j_call: TRBJ1-1
v_call: TRBV9
clone_size: .

cdr3_aa: CASSPTATGAGSGGQYF
cdr3_nt: TGTGCCAGCTCACCAACTGCCACAGGGGCTGGAAGTGGTGGGCAGTATTTT
d_call: TRBD1
j_call: TRBJ2-3
v_call: TRBV18
clone_size: .

cdr3_aa: CASATVGTAKAGDTEAFF
cdr3_nt: TGTGCCAGTGCAACGGTTGGGACAGCAAAAGCGGGCGACACTGAAGCTTTCTTT
d_call: TRBD1
j_call: TRBJ1-1
v_call: TRBV7-2
clone_size: .

cdr3_aa: CASSLEGETQYF
cdr3_nt: TGTGCCAGCTCCCTCGAAGGGGAGACCCAGTACTTC
d_call: .
j_call: TRBJ2-5
v_call: TRBV18
clone_size: .

cdr3_aa: CASSCDLEDRGSTDTQYF
cdr3_nt: TGTGCCAGCAGCTGCGACCTCGAGGACAGGGGTAGCACAGATACGCAGTATTTT
d_call: TRBD1
j_call: TRBJ2-3
v_call: TRBV28
clone_size: .

cdr3_aa: CASSAQGPYNEQFF
cdr3_nt: TGTGCCAGCAGTGCACAGGGCCCCTACAATGAGCAGTTCTTC
d_call: .
j_call: TRBJ2-1
v_call: TRBV6-1
clone_size: .

cdr3_aa: CASSMRPSSSYNSPLHF
cdr3_nt: TGTGCCAGTAGTATGCGACCAAGTAGCTCCTATAATTCACCCCTCCACTTT
d_call: .
j_call: TRBJ1-6
v_call: TRBV19
clone_size: .

cdr3_aa: CATLRAAEAFF
cdr3_nt: TGTGCCACCCTCAGGGCTGCTGAAGCTTTCTTT
d_call: .
j_call: TRBJ1-1
v_call: TRBV6-5
clone_size: .

cdr3_aa: CAISESQGAYEQYF
cdr3_nt: TGTGCCATCAGTGAGTCTCAGGGGGCCTACGAGCAGTACTTC
d_call: TRBD1
j_call: TRBJ2-7
v_call: TRBV10-3
clone_size: .

cdr3_aa: CASSQVHTRYQETQYF
cdr3_nt: TGCGCCAGCAGCCAAGTACACACTAGGTACCAAGAGACCCAGTACTTC
d_call: .
j_call: TRBJ2-5
v_call: TRBV4-1
clone_size: .

cdr3_aa: CASSFEGVSKQYF
cdr3_nt: TGTGCCAGCAGCTTTGAAGGGGTCTCAAAGCAGTACTTC
d_call: .
j_call: TRBJ2-7
v_call: TRBV7-2
clone_size: .

cdr3_aa: CASSQDWAGGILFNEKLFF
cdr3_nt: TGTGCCAGCAGCCAAGATTGGGCAGGGGGCATCCTTTTTAATGAAAAACTGTTTTTT
d_call: TRBD1
j_call: TRBJ1-4
v_call: TRBV4-2
clone_size: .